The 14 T cell receptor beta chains below come from one sample, sequenced in a study of shared clonotypes between healthy human individuals. Measured with immunoSEQ multiplex PCR; TCRdb has only the in-frame clones, and not every one. The table has about 2.4 million clones, around 90% seen once. The sequenced material came from naive CD4+ T cells sorted from blood. Subset in this sample: CD45RA+ positively selected. All receptors derive from a man aged 18 to 30 in good health.

V gene TRBV5-1 combines with J gene TRBJ2-1; tentative D call: TRBD1 (5 bases). Germline V gene data show CDR1 as SGHRS and CDR2 as YFSETQ. The V end was cut by 0 bases, the J end by 1 base, with 17 bases between. The CDR3 is 18 amino acids. CDR3 loop: CASSLDSQGAPSYNEQFF. The CDR3 DNA reads TGCGCCAGCAGCTTGGACAGTCAGGGTGCCCCTTCCTACAATGAGCAGTTCTTC. Variable domain in full (rest from reference TRBV5-1 and TRBJ2-1): KAGVTQTPRYLIKTRGQQVTLSCSPISGHRSVSWYQQTPGQGLQFLFEYFSETQRNKGNFPGRFSGRQFSNSRSEMNVSTLELGDSALYLCASSLDSQGAPSYNEQFFGPGTRLTVL.

The chain combines TRBV15 with TRBJ1-4; no clear D. With 6 bases removed from V and 8 bases from J, the gap between germline ends came to 10 bases. In germline, CDR1 is LNHNV, CDR2 YYDKDF (reference sequence). The CDR3 runs 12 residues. The CDR3 loop is CATSPHGEKLFF. CDR3 coding DNA: TGTGCCACCAGTCCCCATGGGGAAAAACTGTTTTTT.

To note about this clone: The sample carries other DNA sequences with the same CDR3. The chain is built from TRBV9 and TRBJ2-5; TRBD1 matches at 7 bases. This CDR3 has 14 amino acids. Germline loops: CDR1 SGDLS, CDR2 YYNGEE. V trimming: 0 bases; J trimming: 3 bases; junction bases outside the gene matches: 2. The CDR3 is CASSVEGGKETQYF. The CDR3 DNA sequence: TGTGCCAGCAGCGTAGAAGGGGGCAAAGAGACCCAGTACTTC.

CDR3 in DNA: TGTGCCAGCAATCAGGTAACACACTACGAGCAGTACTTC. As protein: CASNQVTHYEQYF. The J gene is TRBJ2-7, the V gene TRBV2, with D unclear. V was shortened by 7 bases and J by 3 bases, with 13 bases between the two germline ends. CDR3 length: 13 residues. Germline-derived CDR1 and CDR2 are SNHLY and FYNNEI.

This chain connects TRBV6-5 to TRBJ1-1; TRBD1 matches 9 bases. This CDR3 comprises 13 residues. V was clipped by 4 bases and J by 7 bases; unmatched bases: 4. The V gene's germline CDR1 is MNHEY and CDR2 SVGAGI. The CDR3 region is CASSSPGQGEAFF. The CDR3 DNA reads TGTGCCAGCAGTTCCCCGGGACAGGGTGAAGCTTTCTTT.

The V and J genes are TRBV7-2 and TRBJ2-5; 9 nucleotides align to TRBD1. V was pared by 7 bases and J by 5 bases, with 5 bases of the junction left unmatched. This CDR3 contains 13 residues. Germline V gene data show CDR1 as SGHTA and CDR2 as FQGNSA. CDR3 amino acids: CASNRDREETQYF. The DNA for the CDR3 is TGTGCCAGCAACCGGGACAGGGAGGAGACCCAGTACTTC.

The chain joins TRBV18 to TRBJ2-1; the D call may be TRBD1 or TRBD2 (5 bases each). Germline lookup yields CDR1 KGHSH and CDR2 LQKENI. Trimming took 2 bases from V and 10 from J, leaving 12 bases between them. This CDR3 region has 13 residues. The CDR3 loop reads CASSPKRGVEQFF. DNA of the CDR3: TGTGCCAGCTCACCAAAGAGAGGGGTCGAGCAGTTCTTC.

V and J are TRBV4-1 and TRBJ2-7; 8 bases are a match to TRBD1. V was pared by 0 bases and J by 2 bases, with 18 bases of the junction left unmatched. Germline V lookup: CDR1 MGHRA, CDR2 YSYEKL. The CDR3 length is 20 residues. The CDR3 is CASSQDGAGGGFSSAYEQYF. The CDR3 DNA follows: TGCGCCAGCAGCCAAGATGGGGCAGGGGGCGGCTTTTCGAGCGCCTACGAGCAGTACTTC.

This clone showed up just once. The genes are TRBV9 and TRBJ2-1; possibly TRBD1 for D (5 bases). Trimming took off 0 bases at V and 5 bases at J, with 18 bases between the two ends. The CDR3 extends over 17 amino acids. Looked up from germline, CDR1 is SGDLS and CDR2 is YYNGEE. For the CDR3, the DNA is TGTGCCAGCAGCGTAGATGGTAGGACACTACCGAACAATGAGCAGTTCTTC. Encoded protein: CASSVDGRTLPNNEQFF.

The V and J genes are TRBV5-1 and TRBJ2-1, with a tentative D call TRBD2 (5 bases). Germline V CDR1 and CDR2: SGHRS, YFSETQ. The CDR3 runs 14 residues. The ends were cut back, 4 bases at V and 6 bases at J, with 14 bases in the middle. The CDR3: CASSPVNRGNEQFF. CDR3 bases: TGCGCCAGCAGCCCTGTTAACCGGGGCAATGAGCAGTTCTTC. The complete variable domain, with remaining parts taken from reference TRBV5-1 and TRBJ2-1, reads KAGVTQTPRYLIKTRGQQVTLSCSPISGHRSVSWYQQTPGQGLQFLFEYFSETQRNKGNFPGRFSGRQFSNSRSEMNVSTLELGDSALYLCASSPVNRGNEQFFGPGTRLTVL.

The rearrangement links TRBV6-1 to TRBJ1-1; 9 positions agree with TRBD1. The V segment lost 2 bases and the J segment 6 bases; nucleotides outside the gene matches: 7. Germline CDR1 reads MNHNS; CDR2 reads SASEGT. CDR3 length equals 15 residues. The DNA of the CDR3 is TGTGCCAGCAGTGAAACCGGACAGGGGAAGCCTGAAGCTTTCTTT. It is translated as CASSETGQGKPEAFF.

The rearrangement joins TRBV9 to TRBJ2-7; D is possibly TRBD1 (7 bases). The CDR3 has 15 amino acids. Germline loops: CDR1 SGDLS, CDR2 YYNGEE. V lost 1 base, J lost 3 bases, and 14 bases lay in between. In nucleotides, the CDR3 is TGTGCCAGCAGCGTACAGGGGGGCCACCTCTACGAGCAGTACTTC. Translation: CASSVQGGHLYEQYF.

This clone is a singleton in its sample. The CDR3 coding sequence is TGTGCCAGCAGTCAAGGACGGACAGCTAACTATGGCTACACCTTC. It translates to CASSQGRTANYGYTF. V usage is TRBV6-1 and J usage is TRBJ1-2, with a tentative D call TRBD1 (6 bases). The V gene's germline CDR1 is MNHNS and CDR2 SASEGT. The ends were cut back, 5 bases at V and 0 bases at J, with 13 bases in the middle. The CDR3 covers 15 residues.

The J gene is TRBJ1-5, the V gene TRBV11-3; TRBD1 aligns across 8 bases. V shed 5 bases and J 0 bases; nucleotides not matched to a gene: 15. From germline, CDR1 is SGHNT and CDR2 YENEEA. The CDR3 runs 19 residues. CDR3 residues: CASSRAGTGSQYSNQPQHF. Written as DNA, the CDR3 is TGTGCCAGCAGCCGAGCCGGGACAGGATCTCAGTATAGCAATCAGCCCCAGCATTTT.